This is a list of T cell receptor beta chains from one sample in a study of T cell repertoires in cytomegalovirus infection. TCRdb processed the reads anew with MiXCR; each CDR3 protein has one entry. Among about 85,000 distinct CDR3 sequences listed, under 55% were seen once. These receptors are not linked to any known antigen. The sample was CD8+ T cells from cultured PBMCs, taken from culture after CMV antigen stimulation. These receptors all come from a human donor in good health (CMV status not recorded). Some clones in this sample may be carry-over from other donors' samples. Both conserved end residues are part of each CDR3. A D gene is named only where the DNA matches it firmly. Clone size is stated in some rows and not others, as once, few, many or a class when expanded.

j_call v_call d_call clone_size cdr3_nt cdr3_aa
TRBJ2-1 TRBV7-3 TRBD2 few TGTGCCAGCAGCTTAGCTAGCGGGAGGAATGAGCAGTTCTTC CASSLASGRNEQFF
TRBJ2-2 TRBV11-2 NA few TGTGCCAGCAGCTTAGAATGGAGGCAAACCGGGGAGCTGTTTTTT CASSLEWRQTGELFF
TRBJ2-7 TRBV7-2 NA many TGTGCCAGCAGCTTAGAGGGCGGATACAGCTCCTACGAGCAGTACTTC CASSLEGGYSSYEQYF
TRBJ2-4 TRBV7-2 TRBD2 NA TGTGCCAGCAGCTTAGCGTTTCTTCCGGGACTAGCGACGCTAGCCAAAAACATTCAGTACTTC CASSLAFLPGLATLAKNIQYF
TRBJ2-7 TRBV27 NA once TGTGCCAGCAGCCACCCCAACAGGGAAAGCGAGCAGTACTTC CASSHPNRESEQYF
TRBJ2-1 TRBV27 TRBD2 NA TGTGCCAGCACTCGTCGCGGGGGGGCCTACAATGAGCAGTTCTTC CASTRRGGAYNEQFF
TRBJ1-1 TRBV10-2 TRBD1 NA TGCGCCAGCAGAGCCGGGACAGAGAACACTGAAGCTTTCTTT CASRAGTENTEAFF
TRBJ2-1 TRBV7-6 NA NA TGTGCCAGCAGCTCAAAGGAGGCCTACAATGAGCAGTTCTTC CASSSKEAYNEQFF
TRBJ1-2 TRBV7-8 TRBD1 few TGTGCCAGCAGCTACAGGCGGGACAGCTGGGTCTATGGCTACACCTTC CASSYRRDSWVYGYTF
TRBJ1-1 TRBV20-1 NA few TGCAGTGCTAGTCGGGGCCTGACAGTCAACACTGAAGCTTTCTTT CSASRGLTVNTEAFF
TRBJ2-3 TRBV9 TRBD2 once TGTGCCAGCAGCGTAGATCCTAGCGGGGGGACCACAGATACGCAGTATTTT CASSVDPSGGTTDTQYF
TRBJ2-5 TRBV7-6 TRBD1 NA TGTGCCAGCAGCCCTCGACAGGGGAGGATGGAGACCCAGTACTTC CASSPRQGRMETQYF
TRBJ1-2 TRBV7-4 TRBD1 NA TGTGCCAGCAGCTTAGTGGACCCGGGACAGGGGCATGGCTACACCTTC CASSLVDPGQGHGYTF
TRBJ1-2 TRBV14 NA NA TGTGCCAGCAGCCAAGCCACAGGGCTCTATGGCTACACCTTC CASSQATGLYGYTF
TRBJ2-3 TRBV7-3 TRBD2 many TGTGCCAGCAGCTTATGGGGACTAGCGGGAGCAGATACGCAGTATTTT CASSLWGLAGADTQYF
TRBJ1-2 TRBV12-3/TRBV12-4 TRBD1 NA TGTGCCAGCAGTACAGGGGGCTATGGCTACACCTTC CASSTGGYGYTF
TRBJ2-3 TRBV7-8 NA NA TGTGCCAGCAGCACTATACAGGGACACACAGATACGCAGTATTTT CASSTIQGHTDTQYF
TRBJ2-5 TRBV7-6 NA few TGTGCCAGCAGCCCCGGGGCGGGGAGCCAAGAGACCCAGTACTTC CASSPGAGSQETQYF
TRBJ2-7 TRBV7-9 TRBD2 NA TGTGCCAGCAGCTTTAGCGGGAGCCCCCACGAGCAGTACTTC CASSFSGSPHEQYF
TRBJ2-3 TRBV6-1 TRBD2 NA TGTGCCACAGAATTAGCGGGATCCACAGATACGCAGTATTTT CATELAGSTDTQYF
TRBJ1-1 TRBV7-2 TRBD1 many TGTGCCAGCAGCTCAGGGGGCTGGAGGGTAACTTTCTTT CASSSGGWRVTFF
TRBJ2-7 TRBV5-5 NA NA TGTGCCAGCAGCGACGAGGACCCCCTGGAGCAGTACTTC CASSDEDPLEQYF
TRBJ2-5 TRBV6-5 NA NA TGTGCCAGCAGTCCCGAAATGTTAGAGACCCAGTACTTC CASSPEMLETQYF
TRBJ2-7 TRBV3-1 NA few TGTGCCAGCAGCCAAGATGTGGCTTACGAGCAGTACTTC CASSQDVAYEQYF
TRBJ1-2 TRBV7-6 NA once TGTGCCAGCAGCAAAACCATACAGGGAGAGATCGACTATGGCTACACCTTC CASSKTIQGEIDYGYTF
TRBJ1-2 TRBV7-9 TRBD1 NA TGTGCCAGCAGCTCACGGACAGGTGAATCTAACTATGGCTACACCTTC CASSSRTGESNYGYTF
TRBJ2-5 TRBV6-2/TRBV6-3 NA NA TGTGCCAGCAGAACGGGCCCCGGAGGCCCAGAGACCCAGTACTTC CASRTGPGGPETQYF
TRBJ2-7 TRBV12-3/TRBV12-4 NA NA TGTGCCAGCAGTTTGGGTGGAACAGTGGTCTCCTACGAGCAGTACTTC CASSLGGTVVSYEQYF
TRBJ2-3 TRBV30 NA NA TGTGCCTACGGGAAAGCGGACAGTGCAGATACGCAGTATTTT CAYGKADSADTQYF
TRBJ2-5 TRBV13 TRBD2 NA TGTGCCAGCAGCGGGGGAGAAGGACTAGCGGGACACGAGACCCAGTACTTC CASSGGEGLAGHETQYF
TRBJ2-3 TRBV27 NA NA TGTGCCAGCAGTTTATCTGAGGGGTCATACACAGATACGCAGTATTTT CASSLSEGSYTDTQYF
TRBJ1-2 TRBV6-5 TRBD1 NA TGTGCCAGCTTCCCTCCCGGGACAGGGGCCAACATCTATGGCTACACCTTC CASFPPGTGANIYGYTF
TRBJ1-4 TRBV7-6 NA NA TGTGCCAGCAGCTCCTCTTCGCCGGGGCAGTCTAATGAAAAACTGTTTTTT CASSSSSPGQSNEKLFF
TRBJ2-7 TRBV2 TRBD1 few TGTGCCAGCAGTGAAGTACAGGGGGTTAGAAACGAGCAGTACTTC CASSEVQGVRNEQYF
TRBJ2-1 TRBV7-2 TRBD2 few TGTGCCAGCAGCCCTATAGCGGGAGGACATGAGCAGTTCTTC CASSPIAGGHEQFF
TRBJ2-1 TRBV20-1 TRBD2 NA TGCAGTGCTAGAGATTCTCTTCGGGCTAGCGGGGGTGGCAATGAGCAGTTCTTC CSARDSLRASGGGNEQFF
TRBJ1-2 TRBV2 NA NA TGTGCCAGCGAAAAACTCCAGACGGGGGACTATGGCTACACCTTC CASEKLQTGDYGYTF
TRBJ1-2 TRBV7-8 TRBD1 NA TGTGCCAGCAGCTCCTCGGGGGGGGGACAGGGGAATGGCTACACCTTC CASSSSGGGQGNGYTF
TRBJ1-6 TRBV27 TRBD1 few TGTGCCAGCAGGATAGGGCAGGGGGCAAGTTCACCCCTCCACTTT CASRIGQGASSPLHF
TRBJ1-1 TRBV4-2 NA few TGTGCCAGCAGCCAAGATGTCCCCACTGAAGCTTTCTTT CASSQDVPTEAFF
TRBJ2-7 TRBV18 NA NA TGTGCCAGCTCGTCAAACTCCTACGAGCAGTACTTC CASSSNSYEQYF
TRBJ2-7 TRBV5-1 TRBD1 NA TGCGCCAGCAGCTTGGACAGGGGCCCTCTCTACGAGCAGTACTTC CASSLDRGPLYEQYF
TRBJ2-3 TRBV6-6 TRBD2 NA TGTGCCAGCAGTCCACTAGCGGAAAGCACAGATACGCAGTATTTT CASSPLAESTDTQYF
TRBJ1-1 TRBV12-3/TRBV12-4 NA NA TGTGCCAGCAGTTTATGGGTTAGAGGGTTGAACACTGAAGCTTTCTTT CASSLWVRGLNTEAFF
TRBJ1-6 TRBV12-3/TRBV12-4 TRBD1 once TGTGCCAGCAGTGGTTTACAGGGGGCCATGGCACCCCTCCACTTT CASSGLQGAMAPLHF
TRBJ2-3 TRBV7-3 TRBD2 few TGTGCCAGCAGCTTAACGCCGGAGGGAGGGACAGATACGCAGTATTTT CASSLTPEGGTDTQYF
TRBJ1-3 TRBV2 TRBD1 NA TGTGCCTTCTTACCCCGGGACAGGGTTTCCGGAAACACCATATATTTT CAFLPRDRVSGNTIYF
TRBJ2-7 TRBV7-6 TRBD1 NA TGTGCCAGCAGCCCACCACCTCCGGGACAGACCTACGAGCAGTACTTC CASSPPPPGQTYEQYF
TRBJ2-7 TRBV12-3/TRBV12-4 NA NA TGTGCCAGCAGCTCCCCACACGGGGACCATCACTTC CASSSPHGDHHF
TRBJ1-5 TRBV18 NA NA TGTGCCAGCTCACCACCGAGTGACACCAATCAGCCCCAGCATTTT CASSPPSDTNQPQHF
TRBJ1-2 TRBV11-2 TRBD1 NA TGTGCCAGCAGGGTTACAGGGGGTGACTATGGCTACACCTTC CASRVTGGDYGYTF
TRBJ2-7 TRBV29-1 TRBD1 NA TGCAGCGCCAGGACCCGGGACAGGGTTTACGAGCAGTACTTC CSARTRDRVYEQYF
TRBJ2-7 TRBV4-1 TRBD2 few TGCGCCAGCAGCCAAGATCGGGCGGGGGGCTCCTACGAGCAGTACTTC CASSQDRAGGSYEQYF
TRBJ1-2 TRBV12-3/TRBV12-4 TRBD1 NA TGTGCCAGCAGTTTTAGCCGGGACAGAGGACCAAACTATGGCTACACCTTC CASSFSRDRGPNYGYTF
TRBJ2-3 TRBV20-1 NA NA TGCAGTGCTAACCTGCCGGCTGGCCGCACAGATACGCAGTATTTT CSANLPAGRTDTQYF
TRBJ2-5 TRBV7-4 TRBD1 NA TGTGCCAGCAGCTTAGCTCCCCTGGACAGGGATCAGGAGACCCAGTACTTC CASSLAPLDRDQETQYF
TRBJ2-7 TRBV27 NA NA TGTGCCAGCAGTTTATCGAACGGTTACGAGCAGTACTTC CASSLSNGYEQYF
TRBJ2-2 TRBV12-3/TRBV12-4 TRBD1 few TGTGCCACCCGGGACAGACACACCGGGGAGCTGTTTTTT CATRDRHTGELFF
TRBJ2-1 TRBV7-2 NA NA TGTGCCAGCAGCTTATCGGCCGCTACTGAGCAGTTCTTC CASSLSAATEQFF